This T cell receptor beta chain was obtained from a study of OX40 agonist ivuxolimab in advanced cancers. With regard to this clone: Its antigen is unidentified.

Sequencing used immunoSEQ multiplex PCR; TCRdb keeps in-frame clones, though not all of them. The table has tens of thousands of clones, roughly 89% seen once; the top ten hold over 1%. V was shortened by 5 bases and J by 2 bases, with 8 bases between the two germline ends. The CDR3 totals 13 residues. Looked up from germline, CDR1 is SGHNT and CDR2 is YYREEE (reference sequence). Study findings and constraints: At doses 0.1 to 3.0 mg/kg, CD4+ and CD8+ clones expanded.

Sample: CD4+ or CD8+ T cells sorted from blood, taken in a trial of the OX40 agonist ivuxolimab. This rearrangement joins TRBV5-4 to TRBJ1-3; no firm D call. The clonotype was recovered from an adult with an advanced solid tumor such as melanoma, head and neck, liver or kidney cancer. The CDR3: CASRLETGNTIYF. The CDR3 DNA is TGTGCCAGCAGGCTGGAGACTGGAAACACCATATATTTT.